This passage covers 30 T cell receptor beta chains from one sample sequenced in a study of tumor and adjacent non-tumor tissue in lung cancer. The template was RNA from unsorted bulk tissue. This non-tumor lung sample came from over 3 cm beyond the tumor edge. The library came from three nested PCR rounds adapted from ARM-PCR protocols. TCRdb processed the multiplex PCR reads anew with MiXCR; each CDR3 protein has one entry. Seen here are 90,000 to 100,000 distinct CDR3 sequences, roughly 80% observed once, and the top ten hold under 40%. Sequenced material: distant non-tumor lung tissue. The receptors originated from a man aged 60 to 69 with small cell lung cancer.

With respect to this clonotype: Mismatch with germline at one junction end may stem from a read error. The chain joins TRBV12-3 or TRBV12-4 to TRBJ2-6; TRBD1 is a possible D gene (5 bases). CDR3 length: 14 amino acids. The CDR3 nucleotides read TGTGTCAGCAGTTTGTTCTCTGGGGCCAACGTCCTGAGTTTC. Translating it yields CVSSLFSGANVLSF.

The chain couples TRBV6-5 to TRBJ1-2; no clear D. CDR1 and CDR2 (germline): MNHEY, SVGAGI. The CDR3 consists of 16 residues. Deletions cut 6 bases from V and 2 bases from J, with 19 bases between. The CDR3 reads CASSPVTWTGNYGYTF. CDR3 DNA sequence: TGTGCCAGCAGCCCCGTCACCTGGACGGGGAACTATGGCTACACCTTC.

V usage is TRBV11-2 and J usage is TRBJ2-7, with D tentatively TRBD1 or TRBD2 (6 bases each). CDR1 SGHAT and CDR2 FQNNGV come from the germline V gene. The CDR3 is made up of 15 amino acids. The CDR3 spells CTSSPSVWGAGKQYV. The DNA of the CDR3 is TGCACCAGCAGCCCCTCAGTTTGGGGGGCAGGCAAGCAGTACGTC.

A remark on this clonotype: An end of the junction does not agree with germline; a read error may underlie this. This sequence joins TRBV20-1 and TRBJ2-1; possibly TRBD1 for D (6 bases). The CDR3 has 12 amino acids. CDR1 is DFQATT, CDR2 SNEGSKA, per germline (reference sequence). Here the CDR3 DNA reads TGTAAAGGGGGTAACTCCATGGGTGAGCAGTTCTTC. Translating gives CKGGNSMGEQFF.

The chain combines TRBV7-9 with TRBJ2-1, with a tentative D call TRBD2 (6 bases). V was cut by 3 bases and J by 0 bases, with 15 bases left in between. The germline CDR1 and CDR2 sequences are SEHNR and FQNEAQ (reference sequence). The CDR3 runs 17 residues. The CDR3 here is CASSFSGSPISYNEQFF. The CDR3 DNA reads TGTGCCAGCAGCTTTTCCGGGAGTCCGATCTCCTACAATGAGCAGTTCTTC.

With respect to this clonotype: One junction end disagrees with the germline gene, perhaps due to a read error. V gene TRBV6-1 combines with J gene TRBJ1-2, with D perhaps matching TRBD1 (5 bases). The CDR3 extends over 14 amino acids. The germline V gene encodes CDR1 MNHNS and CDR2 SASEGT. The CDR3: CASSETWGSYGYIF. CDR3 nucleotides: TGTGCCAGCAGTGAGACATGGGGGAGCTATGGCTACATCTTC.

With respect to this clonotype: This sequence may be a read error, since a much larger clone differs from it by one base. This sequence joins TRBV7-9 and TRBJ1-5, with D hard to call. CDR1 and CDR2 (germline): SEHNR, FQNEAQ (reference sequence). CDR3 length: 13 amino acids. CDR3 sequence (DNA): TGTGCCAGCAGCTTAGAACAGAATCGGCCCCAGCATTTT. Its translation: CASSLEQNRPQHF. Filled out from reference TRBV7-9 and TRBJ1-5, the complete variable domain reads DTGVSQNPRHKITKRGQNVTFRCDPISEHNRLYWYRQTLGQGPEFLTYFQNEAQLEKSRLLSDRFSAERPKGSFSTLEIQRTEQGDSAMYLCASSLEQNRPQHFGDGTRLSIL.

This clonotype was recorded at least ten times. The rearrangement uses TRBV20-1 and TRBJ2-1; the match to TRBD1 covers 7 bases. The CDR3 extends over 16 amino acids. Germline CDR1 is DFQATT and CDR2 is SNEGSKA (reference sequence). Trimming removed 1 base from V and 0 bases from J; junction bases left unmatched: 6. The CDR3 region is CSARGQGQSSYNEQFF. The DNA for the CDR3 is TGCAGTGCTAGAGGACAGGGCCAAAGCTCCTACAATGAGCAGTTCTTC.

On this clonotype itself: Just one base apart from a much larger clone, this may be a read error. The genes are TRBV5-1 and TRBJ2-1; 11 bases agree with TRBD1. Germline V gene lookup returns CDR1 SGHRS and CDR2 YFSETQ. CDR3 length: 15 residues. DNA for the CDR3: TGCGCCAGCAGCCTTGGACAGGGGGCATCCAATGAGAAGTTCTTC. Its protein product is CASSLGQGASNEKFF.

The chain employs TRBV4-2 and TRBJ2-2, with a weak D call TRBD2 (6 bases). Germline V CDR1 and CDR2: LGHNA, YNFKEQ. CDR3 size: 15 residues. V dropped 6 bases and J dropped 5 bases, with 16 bases sitting between them. This CDR3 reads CASSRLEGDTGELFF. The CDR3 nucleotides are TGTGCCAGCAGTCGACTAGAGGGAGATACCGGGGAGCTGTTTTTT.

The chain links TRBV6-6 to TRBJ2-2; D call uncertain. The CDR3 loop spans 15 amino acids. Germline V gene lookup returns CDR1 MNHNY and CDR2 SVGAGI (reference sequence). V lost 2 bases, J lost 4 bases, and 11 bases lay in between. CDR3 loop: CASSYRGYGTGELFF. DNA for the CDR3: TGTGCCAGCAGTTACCGAGGATATGGCACCGGGGAGCTGTTTTTT.

As to this clonotype: A much larger clone lies one base from this, so it may be a read error. The rearrangement uses TRBV6-2 or TRBV6-3 and TRBJ2-1; the D is unclear. The germline CDR1 and CDR2 sequences are MNHEY and SVGEGT. The CDR3 loop spans 13 amino acids. DNA of the CDR3: TGTGTCAGCAGTTACTCGAGGATTGTGGAGCTGTTCTTC. It translates to CVSSYSRIVELFF.

J is TRBJ2-2 and V is TRBV11-2; D might be TRBD2 (5 bases). From germline, CDR1 is SGHAT and CDR2 FQNNGV. The CDR3 consists of 14 residues. The CDR3 DNA is TGTGCAAACAGCTTAGCGCGAGAGGCCGGGGAGCTGTTTTTT. Protein: CANSLAREAGELFF. Together with reference TRBV11-2 and TRBJ2-2, the CDR3 gives the full variable domain: EAGVAQSPRYKIIEKRQSVAFWCNPISGHATLYWYQQILGQGPKLLIQFQNNGVVDDSQLPKDRFSAERLKGVDSTLKIQPAKLEDSAVYLCANSLAREAGELFFGEGSRLTVL.

Comments on this clonotype: An end of the junction differs from the germline gene, which may be a read error. The chain has TRBV11-2 and TRBJ2-5; no clear D. CDR3 length equals 13 residues. Germline V gene sequence: CDR1 SGHAT, CDR2 FQNNGV. The CDR3 nucleotides read TGTGTCAGCAGCTTAGAAGAGAAAGAGAGCCAGTACTTC. This gives the protein CVSSLEEKESQYF.

As concerns this clonotype: One end of the junction does not line up with germline, which may come from a read error. CDR3 in amino acids: CASNQETGGRTTYSYEQYF. The CDR3, as DNA: TGTGCCAGCAACCAAGAGACTGGCGGGAGGACCACCTACTCCTACGAGCAGTACTTC. The chain employs TRBV4-2 and TRBJ2-7; 8 bases match TRBD2. This CDR3 region has 19 residues. Germline V lookup: CDR1 LGHNA, CDR2 YNFKEQ.

This clonotype was detected many times. This sequence joins TRBV30 and TRBJ2-4, with 8 bases identical to TRBD2. CDR1 is GTSNPN and CDR2 is SVGIG in the germline V gene (reference sequence). Trimming removed 6 bases from V and 0 bases from J; junction bases left unmatched: 4. The CDR3 covers 14 residues. This CDR3 is CACGGELAKNIQYF. The DNA of the CDR3 is TGTGCCTGCGGGGGGGAACTAGCCAAAAACATTCAGTACTTC.

On this clonotype: This sequence may be a read error, since a much larger clone differs from it by one base. The chain is built from TRBV21-1 and TRBJ2-7; the table assigns TRBD1, which was not confirmed against the DNA. TRBV21-1 is a pseudogene locus. The length of the CDR3 is 15 residues. The CDR3 DNA follows: TGTGCCAGCAGCAAAGCGGGAGACAGACCCTACGAGCAGTGCGTC. This codes for CASSKAGDRPYEQCV.

This clonotype has only a few counts. V usage is TRBV6-5 and J usage is TRBJ2-7; TRBD1 aligns across 7 bases. The CDR3 runs 11 residues. Unmatched junction bases numbered 1, after V lost 7 bases and J lost 4 bases. The germline CDR1 and CDR2 sequences are MNHEY and SVGAGI. CDR3 DNA: TGTGCCAGCAACAGGGGATACGAGCAGTACGTC. Translation gives CASNRGYEQYV.

This clonotype was counted between two and nine times. Since a much larger clone is just one base distant, this may be a read error. V is TRBV6-6 and J is TRBJ2-7; TRBD2 aligns across 8 bases. V shed 8 bases, J shed 3 bases, and the junction held 15 bases outside the gene matches. This CDR3 region has 16 residues. The V gene's germline CDR1 is MNHNY and CDR2 SVGAGI (reference sequence). The chain's CDR3 is CASGRSISGTNYEQYV. The CDR3 nucleotides read TGTGCCAGCGGACGCTCCATTAGCGGGACGAACTACGAGCAGTACGTC.

This clonotype was seen once. A junction end diverges from the germline sequence, so it may reflect a read error. This chain joins TRBV5-1 and TRBJ2-1, with D perhaps TRBD2 (5 bases). Germline CDR1 is SGHRS and CDR2 is YFSETQ. There are 15 residues in the CDR3. CDR3 DNA: TGCGCCAGCAGCTTGGCCGGACTTCAATACGATGAGCAATTCTTC. This codes for CASSLAGLQYDEQFF.

In the case of this clonotype: The CDR3 carries no conserved terminal phenylalanine or tryptophan, so it likely arises from a read error. The chain is built from TRBV6-5 and TRBJ2-1; D possibly matches TRBD1 or TRBD2 (5 bases each). CDR1 and CDR2 (germline): MNHEY, SVGAGI. There are 15 residues in the CDR3. DNA of the CDR3: TGTGCCAGGAGTTACTCTGGGGGAGTGGGTAATAAGCAGTTCCTC. Translating it yields CARSYSGGVGNKQFL.

With regard to this clonotype: The junction departs from germline at one end; a sequencing error may be responsible. V and J are TRBV4-2 and TRBJ1-2, with 10 bases fitting TRBD1. The CDR3 runs 13 residues. Germline CDR1 LGHNA, CDR2 YNFKEQ. The CDR3 here is CASSRQGAGGYTF. The DNA for the CDR3 is TGTGCCAGTAGCCGACAGGGGGCGGGTGGCTACACCTTC.

Details on this clonotype: One end of the junction does not line up with germline, which may come from a read error. The chain has TRBV6-1 and TRBJ2-1; tentative D call: TRBD1 (5 bases). This CDR3 spans 14 amino acids. The germline gives CDR1 MNHNS, CDR2 SASEGT. The CDR3 reads CVSRRHGAHHEQFF. DNA of the CDR3: TGTGTCAGCAGGCGACATGGGGCTCATCATGAGCAGTTCTTC.

Of note for this clonotype: The junction differs from germline at one of its ends, possibly a read error. V and J are TRBV12-5 and TRBJ2-3; perhaps TRBD2 as D (8 bases). Germline V gene data show CDR1 as LGHNT and CDR2 as FRNRAP. The CDR3 has 20 amino acids. CDR3 bases: TGTGCTAGTGGTCCGCAGGGGGGTAACGGGAGGGCAACTAGCACAGATACGCAGTTTTTT. Translating gives CASGPQGGNGRATSTDTQFF. Using reference TRBV12-5 and TRBJ2-3 for the parts outside the CDR3, the full variable domain is DARVTQTPRHKVTEMGQEVTMRCQPILGHNTVFWYRQTMMQGLELLAYFRNRAPLDDSGMPKDRFSAEMPDATLATLKIQPSEPRDSAVYFCASGPQGGNGRATSTDTQFFGPGTRLTVL.

This sequence joins TRBV20-1 and TRBJ2-1; 8 bases fit TRBD1. The germline CDR1 and CDR2 sequences are DFQATT and SNEGSKA (reference sequence). With V trimmed by 4 bases and J by 7 bases, 9 bases remained unmatched. The CDR3 extends over 14 amino acids. CDR3 nucleotides: TGCAGTGCTAACAGTCAGGGGGCAAGGAATGAGCAGTTCTTC. This sequence encodes CSANSQGARNEQFF.

Turning to this clonotype: Sequence at one end of the junction differs from germline and may be a read error. The chain joins TRBV5-4 to TRBJ2-7, with D maybe TRBD1 (5 bases). The germline CDR1 and CDR2 sequences are SGHNT and YYREEE (reference sequence). This CDR3 spans 16 amino acids. CDR3 residues: CPSSFSYGQGPYEQYF. The CDR3 coding sequence is TGTCCCAGCAGCTTCTCGTATGGTCAGGGCCCCTACGAGCAGTACTTC.

Concerning this clonotype: One junction end disagrees with the germline gene, perhaps due to a read error. The V and J genes are TRBV12-3 or TRBV12-4 and TRBJ2-7, with D unclear. The CDR3 covers 15 residues. Here the CDR3 DNA reads TGTGCCAGCAGTTGGGCCCAGCAAGGGTACTACGAGCGGTACTTC. This sequence encodes CASSWAQQGYYERYF.

For this clonotype: Lacking the conserved final phenylalanine or tryptophan, this CDR3 likely reflects a read error. The genes are TRBV11-3 and TRBJ2-3; D gene ambiguous. The J call is in doubt because the DNA end fits TRBJ1-5 better. CDR1 and CDR2 from the germline V gene are SGHNT and YENEEA. The CDR3 consists of 14 residues. DNA of the CDR3: TGTGCCAGCGGTCAGCGTAAGGAGTGGGATACGCAGCATGTT. This encodes CASGQRKEWDTQHV.

A word on this clonotype: In this CDR3 the conserved last residue, phenylalanine or tryptophan, is missing, so a read error is likely. This chain joins TRBV10-3 and TRBJ1-2; the match to TRBD1 covers 7 bases. This CDR3 has 14 residues. Germline CDR1 ENHRY, CDR2 SYGVKD. CDR3 sequence: CAISETDRWLGYTL. CDR3 DNA sequence: TGTGCCATAAGTGAAACGGACAGGTGGCTGGGCTACACCCTC.

Remarks on this clonotype: Given the absence of the conserved phenylalanine or tryptophan at the CDR3 end, a read error is likely. It is unclear where the CDR3 begins or ends on the DNA, so no DNA is shown, and the CDR3 is as TCRdb lists it. The rearrangement links TRBV6-1 to TRBJ2-7; TRBD1, the table's D call, lacks a check against the DNA. The CDR3 adds up to 14 amino acids, both ends counted. The germline V gene has CDR1 MNHNS and CDR2 SASEGT. The CDR3: CASRSGTGIHEHYI.